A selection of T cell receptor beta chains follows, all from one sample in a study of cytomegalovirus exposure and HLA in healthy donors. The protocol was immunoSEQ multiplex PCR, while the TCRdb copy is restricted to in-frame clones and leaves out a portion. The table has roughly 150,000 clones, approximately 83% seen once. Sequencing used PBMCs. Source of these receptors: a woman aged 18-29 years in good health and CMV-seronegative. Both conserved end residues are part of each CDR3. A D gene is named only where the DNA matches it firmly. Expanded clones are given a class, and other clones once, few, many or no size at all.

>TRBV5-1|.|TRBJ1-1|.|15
CASSLSQGLDTEAFF
TGCGCCAGCAGCCTTAGTCAGGGCCTGGACACTGAAGCTTTCTTT
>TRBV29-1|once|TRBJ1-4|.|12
CSVGRVNEKLFF
TGCAGCGTTGGCAGGGTTAATGAAAAACTGTTTTTT
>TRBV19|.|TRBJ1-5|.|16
CASSPRGGPSNQPQHF
TGTGCCAGTAGTCCCCGGGGGGGTCCTAGCAATCAGCCCCAGCATTTT
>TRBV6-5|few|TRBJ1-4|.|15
CASSQGPATNEKLFF
TGTGCCAGCAGCCAGGGGCCTGCAACTAATGAAAAACTGTTTTTT
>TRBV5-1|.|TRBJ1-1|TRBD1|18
CASSPDRGRVIMNTEAFF
TGCGCCAGCAGCCCAGACAGGGGGCGGGTAATAATGAACACTGAAGCTTTCTTT
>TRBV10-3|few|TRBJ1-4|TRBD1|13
CAISRTGYEKLFF
TGTGCCATCAGCAGGACAGGGTATGAAAAACTGTTTTTT
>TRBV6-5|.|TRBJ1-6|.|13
CASSYSLNSPLHF
TGTGCCAGCAGTTACTCCCTTAATTCACCCCTCCACTTT
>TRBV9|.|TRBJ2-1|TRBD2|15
CASRTSAGGPGEQFF
TGTGCCAGCAGGACTTCGGCGGGGGGGCCTGGTGAGCAGTTCTTC
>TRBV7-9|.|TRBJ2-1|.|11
CASSRGGEQFF
TGTGCCAGCAGCCGTGGAGGAGAGCAGTTCTTC
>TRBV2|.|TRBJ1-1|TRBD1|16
CASSGYGQGVHTEAFF
TGTGCCAGCAGTGGCTACGGACAGGGAGTTCACACTGAAGCTTTCTTT
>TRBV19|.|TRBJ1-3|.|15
CASRLLASSGNTIYF
TGTGCCAGTAGGTTGTTGGCTTCCTCTGGAAACACCATATATTTT
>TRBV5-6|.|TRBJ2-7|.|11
CASSVSYEQYF
TGTGCCAGCAGCGTGAGCTACGAGCAGTACTTC
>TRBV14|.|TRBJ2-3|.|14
CASSLGWGTDTQYF
TGTGCCAGCAGCCTCGGGTGGGGCACAGATACGCAGTATTTT
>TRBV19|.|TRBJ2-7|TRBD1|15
CASSMGQGASYEQYF
TGTGCCAGTAGTATGGGACAGGGGGCCTCCTACGAGCAGTACTTC
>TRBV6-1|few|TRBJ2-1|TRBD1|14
CASSSGQGKNEQFF
TGTGCCAGCAGTTCAGGACAGGGTAAGAATGAGCAGTTCTTC
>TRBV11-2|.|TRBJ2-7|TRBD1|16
CASSRSAGTGSYEQYF
TGTGCCAGCAGTCGTTCCGCCGGGACAGGGTCTTACGAGCAGTACTTC
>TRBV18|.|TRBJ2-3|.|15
CASSPRRGDTDTQYF
TGTGCCAGCTCACCTCGCAGGGGTGACACAGATACGCAGTATTTT
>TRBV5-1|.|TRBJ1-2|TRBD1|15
CASSEGQGGAEGYTF
TGCGCCAGCAGCGAAGGACAGGGGGGGGCGGAGGGCTACACCTTC
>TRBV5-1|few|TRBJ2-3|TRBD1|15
CASSLDRGGTDTQYF
TGCGCCAGCAGCTTGGACAGGGGGGGCACAGATACGCAGTATTTT
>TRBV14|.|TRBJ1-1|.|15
CASSQDTGRNTEAFF
TGTGCCAGCAGCCAAGACACAGGGAGGAACACTGAAGCTTTCTTT
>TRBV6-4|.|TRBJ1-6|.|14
CASRGDTYNSPLHF
TGTGCCAGCAGGGGGGACACCTATAATTCACCCCTCCACTTT
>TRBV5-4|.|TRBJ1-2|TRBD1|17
CASSASVGQGRSYGYTF
TGTGCCAGCAGCGCGAGCGTCGGACAGGGGCGTAGTTATGGCTACACCTTC
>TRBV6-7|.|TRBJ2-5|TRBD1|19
CASSPTILGQGILQETQYF
TGTGCCAGCAGTCCTACGATCCTCGGACAGGGGATCCTACAAGAGACCCAGTACTTC
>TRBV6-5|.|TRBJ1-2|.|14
CASRPSTGSYGYTF
TGTGCCAGCAGACCCTCGACAGGCTCCTATGGCTACACCTTC
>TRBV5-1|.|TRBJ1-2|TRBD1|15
CASSAGQGGNYGYTF
TGCGCCAGCAGCGCTGGACAGGGGGGGAACTATGGCTACACCTTC
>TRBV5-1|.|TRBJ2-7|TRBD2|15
CASSFGGGSSYEQYF
TGCGCCAGCAGCTTCGGGGGGGGAAGCTCCTACGAGCAGTACTTC
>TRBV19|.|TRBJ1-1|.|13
CASSRQKNTEAFF
TGTGCCAGTAGTAGACAGAAGAACACTGAAGCTTTCTTT
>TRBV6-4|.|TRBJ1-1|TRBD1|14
CASKGAGTNTEAFF
TGTGCCAGCAAGGGGGCCGGAACGAACACTGAAGCTTTCTTT
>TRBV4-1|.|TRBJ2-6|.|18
CASSQDRGRVSGANVLTF
TGCGCCAGCAGCCAAGATCGAGGCAGGGTATCTGGGGCCAACGTCCTGACTTTC
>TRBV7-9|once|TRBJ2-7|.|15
CASSFGEGDYYEQYF
TGTGCCAGCAGCTTTGGGGAGGGGGACTACTACGAGCAGTACTTC
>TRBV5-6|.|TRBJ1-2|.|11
CASSLELGYTF
TGTGCCAGCAGCTTGGAACTTGGCTACACCTTC
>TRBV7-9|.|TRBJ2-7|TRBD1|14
CASSPGQGWYEQYF
TGTGCCAGCAGCCCGGGACAGGGATGGTACGAGCAGTACTTC
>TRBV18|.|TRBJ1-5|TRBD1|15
CASSRTGTGGQPQHF
TGTGCCAGCTCACGGACCGGGACAGGGGGTCAGCCCCAGCATTTT
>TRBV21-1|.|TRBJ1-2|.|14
CASIKPGGAGGYTF
TGTGCCAGCATAAAGCCAGGGGGCGCTGGGGGCTACACCTTC
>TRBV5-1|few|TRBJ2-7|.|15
CASSFGGGLRFEQYF
TGCGCCAGCAGCTTTGGGGGGGGGCTGAGGTTCGAGCAGTACTTC
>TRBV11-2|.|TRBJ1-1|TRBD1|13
CASSTSDRGRAFF
TGTGCCAGCAGCACCTCAGACAGGGGGCGGGCTTTCTTT
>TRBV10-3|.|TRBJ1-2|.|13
CAISESGSYGYTF
TGTGCCATCAGTGAGTCGGGCTCCTATGGCTACACCTTC
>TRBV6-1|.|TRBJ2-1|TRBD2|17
CASSGGGLAGTYNEQFF
TGTGCCAGCAGTGGGGGGGGACTAGCGGGTACCTACAATGAGCAGTTCTTC
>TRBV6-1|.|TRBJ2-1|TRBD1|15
CASRETGGSYNEQFF
TGTGCCAGCAGGGAGACAGGGGGCTCCTACAATGAGCAGTTCTTC
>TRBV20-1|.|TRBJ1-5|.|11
CSAAGNQPQHF
TGCAGCGCCGCCGGGAATCAGCCCCAGCATTTT
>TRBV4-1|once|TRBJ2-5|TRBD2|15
CASSRLAGDRETQYF
TGCGCCAGCAGTCGACTAGCGGGGGATCGGGAGACCCAGTACTTC
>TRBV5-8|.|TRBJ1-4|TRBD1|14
CASSTGQLNEKLFF
TGTGCCAGCAGCACGGGACAGCTGAATGAAAAACTGTTTTTT
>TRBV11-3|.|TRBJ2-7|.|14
CASSLGDSLGEQYF
TGTGCCAGCAGCTTAGGTGACTCCCTGGGTGAGCAGTACTTC
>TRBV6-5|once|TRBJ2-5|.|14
CASSYNLYQETQYF
TGTGCCAGCAGTTACAATCTGTACCAAGAGACCCAGTACTTC
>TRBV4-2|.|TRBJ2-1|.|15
CASSQEGSPYNEQFF
TGTGCCAGCAGCCAAGAGGGGAGTCCCTACAATGAGCAGTTCTTC